Below are 25 T cell receptor beta chains sequenced from a single sample in a study of T cell repertoires in cytomegalovirus infection. No antigen has been identified for these receptors. TCRdb ran MiXCR on the reads and lists one entry per CDR3 protein. Of around 900,000 distinct CDR3 sequences listed, roughly 30% are singletons. The starting material was cultured CD8+ T cells from PBMCs, obtained from culture after CMV antigen stimulation. These receptors were taken from a human donor in good health (CMV status not recorded). Some clones in this sample may be carry-over from other donors' samples.

This clonotype was seen a handful of times. This chain links TRBV27 with TRBJ2-1; D is uncertain. V was trimmed by 3 bases and J by 3 bases, leaving 6 bases between them. CDR1 is MNHEY, CDR2 SMNVEV, per germline (reference sequence). The CDR3 has 13 amino acids. CDR3 residues: CASSFTLYNEQFF. CDR3 nucleotides: TGTGCCAGCAGTTTTACCCTCTACAATGAGCAGTTCTTC.

The chain employs TRBV15 and TRBJ1-5; D is ambiguous. This CDR3 is 14 amino acids long. V was clipped by 0 bases and J by 3 bases, with 6 bases between them. Germline V gives CDR1 LNHNV, CDR2 YYDKDF (reference sequence). This chain's CDR3 is CATSRDLDNQPQHF. CDR3 coding DNA: TGTGCCACCAGCAGAGACCTCGACAATCAGCCCCAGCATTTT. The entire variable domain, with the rest obtained from reference TRBV15 and TRBJ1-5, is as follows: DAMVIQNPRYQVTQFGKPVTLSCSQTLNHNVMYWYQQKSSQAPKLLFHYYDKDFNNEADTPDNFQSRRPNTSFCFLDIRSPGLGDTAMYLCATSRDLDNQPQHFGDGTRLSIL.

This clonotype showed up many times. The V call is TRBV7-8, the J call TRBJ1-2; no clear D gene. V lost 2 bases, J lost 0 bases, and 4 bases lay in between. Looked up from germline, CDR1 is SGHVS and CDR2 is FQNEAQ. CDR3 size: 13 residues. The CDR3 nucleotides are TGTGCCAGCAGCTTAAAGGCTAACTATGGCTACACCTTC. It translates to CASSLKANYGYTF.

In this sample, this clonotype turned up many times. The V gene is TRBV7-8, the J gene TRBJ1-2; weak D call: TRBD1 (5 bases). CDR1 SGHVS and CDR2 FQNEAQ come from the germline V gene. The V end was cut by 4 bases, the J end by 4 bases, with 22 bases between. The CDR3 has 17 amino acids. As DNA, the CDR3 is TGTGCCAGCAGCTCAAGGGCAGGCCCCCTCGGGGGCTATGGCTACACCTTC. This gives the protein CASSSRAGPLGGYGYTF.

This clonotype has ten or more counts. V is TRBV7-2 and J is TRBJ1-2; TRBD1 matches 8 bases. Unmatched junction bases numbered 13, after V lost 4 bases and J lost 6 bases. Germline loops: CDR1 SGHTA, CDR2 FQGNSA. The CDR3 runs 16 residues. CDR3 DNA sequence: TGTGCCAGCAGCTCCTGGACAGGGTTAAGAGTTGATGGCTACACCTTC. As protein: CASSSWTGLRVDGYTF.

The genes are TRBV19 and TRBJ2-7; D tentatively reads TRBD1 or TRBD2 (5 bases each). With 6 bases removed from V and 0 bases from J, the gap between germline ends came to 15 bases. This CDR3 is 15 amino acids long. Germline V gene sequence: CDR1 LNHDA, CDR2 SQIVND (reference sequence). DNA for the CDR3: TGTGCCAGTAGCGTTTCTTGGGGGAGCTCCTACGAGCAGTACGTC. Residues: CASSVSWGSSYEQYV.

This clonotype was seen a few times. The J gene is TRBJ2-7, the V gene TRBV6-1; 12 nucleotides align to TRBD1. The CDR3 has 18 residues. Germline V gene sequence: CDR1 MNHNS, CDR2 SASEGT. V trimming: 7 bases; J trimming: 1 base; junction bases outside the gene matches: 14. In nucleotides, the CDR3 is TGTGCCAGCACCCCCCGGGACAGGGGGCCGGCGGGGTCCTACGAGCAGTACTTC. Encoded protein: CASTPRDRGPAGSYEQYF.

The rearrangement uses TRBV7-8 and TRBJ2-3, with unresolved D. The CDR3 sequence is 13 residues long. Looked up from germline, CDR1 is SGHVS and CDR2 is FQNEAQ. Between the trimmed V and J ends, which lost 1 base and 6 bases, there was a span of 8 bases. The CDR3 nucleotides are TGTGCCAGCAGCTTAGAGGTCCTCGATACGCAGTATTTT. Translation gives CASSLEVLDTQYF.

There are many counts of this clonotype. This rearrangement joins TRBV4-3 to TRBJ2-2; D uncertain. Germline V gives CDR1 LGHNA, CDR2 YSLEER. V was clipped by 5 bases and J by 4 bases, with 8 bases between them. CDR3 length: 13 amino acids. DNA for the CDR3: TGCGCCAGCAGCACCTGGGGCACCGGGGAGCTGTTTTTT. The encoded protein is CASSTWGTGELFF.

V is TRBV28 and J is TRBJ2-2; D perhaps matches TRBD1 (6 bases). Germline V gene sequence: CDR1 MDHEN, CDR2 SYDVKM. Trimming cost V 10 bases and J 0 bases, with 21 bases left between them. The CDR3 sequence is 17 residues long. The CDR3 is CAIFGDGQLANTGELFF. The CDR3 coding sequence is TGTGCCATTTTTGGAGACGGACAGTTGGCGAACACCGGGGAGCTGTTTTTT.

The gene calls are TRBV6-8 and TRBJ2-1, with 10 nucleotides matching TRBD1. This CDR3 comprises 16 residues. The V gene's germline CDR1 is MNHGY and CDR2 SAAAGT. V trimming: 2 bases; J trimming: 0 bases; junction bases outside the gene matches: 1. For the CDR3, the DNA is TGTGCCAGCAGTTACGGGACAGGGGACTCCTACAATGAGCAGTTCTTC. Encoded protein: CASSYGTGDSYNEQFF.

In its sample, this clonotype was seen a few times. The chain recombines TRBV7-8 with TRBJ1-1, with D possibly being TRBD1 (5 bases). This CDR3 has 16 amino acids. V gave up 5 bases and J gave up 0 bases, with 16 bases separating them. CDR1 is SGHVS, CDR2 FQNEAQ, per germline. CDR3 DNA sequence: TGTGCCAGCAGCCTGCCCAGGGACGCAATGAACACTGAAGCTTTCTTT. This sequence encodes CASSLPRDAMNTEAFF.

This clonotype was seen repeatedly, ten times or more. The chain combines TRBV7-2 with TRBJ2-1, with D unresolved. CDR1 and CDR2 from the germline V gene are SGHTA and FQGNSA. V lost 2 bases to trimming and J lost 8 bases, with 16 bases between them. The length of the CDR3 is 15 residues. The CDR3 reads CASSLNGPSGDEQFF. As DNA, the CDR3 is TGTGCCAGCAGCTTAAACGGGCCCTCTGGGGATGAGCAGTTCTTC.

The sample holds a few counts of this clonotype. The rearrangement uses TRBV27 and TRBJ1-2, with 7 bases lining up with TRBD1. Losses at the gene ends were 7 bases for V and 0 bases for J; bases not matched to a gene: 5. Germline values: CDR1 MNHEY, CDR2 SMNVEV (reference sequence). This CDR3 comprises 14 residues. The CDR3 sequence: CASTLTGPNYGYTF. CDR3 in DNA: TGTGCCAGCACCCTGACAGGGCCTAACTATGGCTACACCTTC.

This chain links TRBV27 with TRBJ1-1, with D possibly matching TRBD1 (5 bases). The V end was cut by 3 bases, the J end by 7 bases, with 18 bases between. The CDR3 has 15 amino acids. The germline V gene encodes CDR1 MNHEY and CDR2 SMNVEV (reference sequence). As DNA, the CDR3 is TGTGCCAGCAGTTTGATCGGGACGGGAAGGCATGAAGCTTTCTTT. It is translated as CASSLIGTGRHEAFF.

This clonotype was seen only a few times. This chain links TRBV6-1 with TRBJ1-4; TRBD1 is a possible D gene (6 bases). The CDR3 spans 16 residues. V dropped 1 base and J dropped 5 bases, with 14 bases sitting between them. CDR1 and CDR2 from the germline V gene are MNHNS and SASEGT. This CDR3 is CASSEEYPQGNEKLFF. The CDR3 region has the DNA TGTGCCAGCAGTGAAGAGTATCCGCAGGGGAATGAAAAACTGTTTTTT.

This clonotype was found many times. The gene calls are TRBV18 and TRBJ1-1; D is unresolved. The CDR3 has 12 residues. V lost 7 bases, J lost 4 bases, and 10 bases lay in between. Germline-derived CDR1 and CDR2 are KGHSH and LQKENI. The CDR3 region has the DNA TGTGCCAGCTATGAGGAGGGCACTGAAGCTTTCTTT. Translating it yields CASYEEGTEAFF.

The table lists this clonotype with a few counts. The V and J genes are TRBV6-2 or TRBV6-3 and TRBJ1-2, with TRBD1 matching 7 bases. The V gene end was trimmed by 2 bases and the J gene end by 6 bases; junction bases not matched to a gene: 6. The CDR3 has 14 amino acids. Germline assignment: CDR1 MNHEY and CDR2 SVGEGT. The chain's CDR3 is CASSYTDRDDGYTF. CDR3 sequence (DNA): TGTGCCAGCAGTTACACCGACAGGGATGATGGCTACACCTTC.

V usage is TRBV11-1 and J usage is TRBJ2-7, with D tentatively TRBD1 (5 bases). The CDR3 length is 13 residues. CDR1 and CDR2 (germline): SGHAT, FQDESV (reference sequence). Trimming left V 5 bases short and J 3 bases short, with 11 bases between. The CDR3 spells CASSAGHFYEQYF. CDR3 DNA: TGTGCCAGCAGCGCAGGACATTTCTACGAGCAGTACTTC.

V usage is TRBV20-1 and J usage is TRBJ1-5, with D maybe TRBD1 (5 bases). Trimming pared 3 bases from V and 0 bases from J, leaving 24 bases between. This CDR3 comprises 19 residues. CDR1 is DFQATT, CDR2 SNEGSKA, per germline (reference sequence). This chain's CDR3 is CSASPTFVSDGASNQPQHF. The CDR3 DNA reads as TGCAGTGCTAGTCCCACTTTTGTCAGTGACGGGGCTAGCAATCAGCCCCAGCATTTT.

The rearrangement joins TRBV6-1 to TRBJ2-3; D is unclear. The CDR3 has 13 amino acids. The ends were cut back, 9 bases at V and 4 bases at J, with 14 bases in the middle. Germline V gene data show CDR1 as MNHNS and CDR2 as SASEGT. The CDR3 coding sequence is TGTGCCAGTCTCCCGACCGGTCCAGATACGCAGTATTTT. Translated: CASLPTGPDTQYF.

This clonotype showed up just a few times. The J gene is TRBJ2-3, the V gene TRBV12-3 or TRBV12-4; D not certain. The CDR3 sequence is 17 residues long. Trimming pared 3 bases from V and 0 bases from J, leaving 16 bases between. The CDR3 DNA reads TGTGCCAGCAGTTTCCCCGCAGGAGATTTGAGCACAGATACGCAGTATTTT. It translates to CASSFPAGDLSTDTQYF.

This clonotype came up a few times. This chain links TRBV5-5 with TRBJ2-3, with D possibly TRBD1 on 5 matching bases. Germline CDR1 is SGHKS and CDR2 is YYEKEE (reference sequence). Trimming stripped 6 bases from V and 1 base from J, with 18 bases between. This CDR3 spans 16 amino acids. The CDR3 loop reads CASIEWRQKGTDTQYF. The CDR3 DNA follows: TGTGCCAGCATAGAGTGGAGACAGAAAGGCACAGATACGCAGTATTTT.

The genes are TRBV7-6 and TRBJ2-5; no firm D call. This CDR3 contains 13 residues. Trimming took off 9 bases at V and 5 bases at J, with 16 bases between the two ends. Germline CDR1 reads SGHVS; CDR2 reads FNYEAQ. CDR3 in DNA: TGTGCCAGTAGCCCCACGGTCGTGGAGACCCAGTACTTC. Its translation: CASSPTVVETQYF.

About this clonotype itself: The junction departs from germline at one end; a sequencing error may be responsible. This rearrangement joins TRBV7-3 to TRBJ2-5; TRBD2 aligns across 9 bases. This CDR3 spans 18 amino acids. Germline V gene lookup returns CDR1 SGHTA and CDR2 FQGTGA. The CDR3 sequence: CASSWGPEVSGGRETQYF. The CDR3, as DNA: TGTGCCAGCAGCTGGGGCCCAGAGGTTAGCGGGGGTCGGGAGACTCAGTACTTC.